One and the same sample provided the 15 T cell receptor beta chains below, sequenced in a study of Ad26.COV2.S vaccination and SARS-CoV-2 variants. The repertoire was sequenced with immunoSEQ multiplex PCR; TCRdb's copy has only in-frame clones and lacks some. This table holds about 410,000 clones, about nine tenths found once. The treatment was: approximately 18 received Ad26.COV2.S at low or high dose, single or two shots; 5 received placebo; per-sample allocation not given. After the first vaccine or placebo injection, samples were drawn on day 63. The source material was peripheral blood, sampled in a trial of Ad26.COV2.S vaccine versus placebo. The source is a person between 18 and 60 years old who received the Ad26.COV2.S COVID-19 vaccine or a placebo.

This clone was seen a single time. The gene calls are TRBV5-4 and TRBJ2-1, with 11 bases identical to TRBD2. This CDR3 spans 15 amino acids. The V and J ends lost 2 bases and 10 bases, in that order; junction bases with no gene match: 8. The germline V gene has CDR1 SGHNT and CDR2 YYREEE (reference sequence). CDR3 residues: CASSFYLAGGLEQFF. The DNA for the CDR3 is TGTGCCAGCAGCTTTTACCTAGCGGGGGGTTTGGAGCAGTTCTTC. The whole variable domain, filled in from reference TRBV5-4 and TRBJ2-1, reads ETGVTQSPTHLIKTRGQQVTLRCSSQSGHNTVSWYQQALGQGPQFIFQYYREEENGRGNFPPRFSGLQFPNYSSELNVNALELDDSALYLCASSFYLAGGLEQFFGPGTRLTVL.

The chain is built from TRBV7-6 and TRBJ2-5, with TRBD2 matching over 8 bases. The CDR3 is made up of 17 amino acids. Trimming cost V 1 base and J 0 bases; bases outside gene matches: 7. Germline V gene sequence: CDR1 SGHVS, CDR2 FNYEAQ. The CDR3 DNA is TGTGCCAGCAGCTTAGTTACAGGCGGGGGGAACCAAGAGACCCAGTACTTC. Its translation is CASSLVTGGGNQETQYF.

The J gene is TRBJ1-6, the V gene TRBV20-1, with no clear D. Germline V gene sequence: CDR1 DFQATT, CDR2 SNEGSKA (reference sequence). CDR3 length equals 11 residues. V was trimmed by 3 bases and J by 14 bases, leaving 11 bases between them. CDR3 in DNA: TGCAGTGCTAGGCCCGAGGGAGCCCTCCACTTT. Its protein is CSARPEGALHF.

The rearrangement links TRBV7-2 to TRBJ1-2, with TRBD1 as a possible D gene (5 bases). This CDR3 has 15 amino acids. Germline loops: CDR1 SGHTA, CDR2 FQGNSA. V lost 5 bases, J lost 2 bases, and 15 bases lay in between. The CDR3 protein is CASSGRDLMNYGYTF. CDR3 sequence (DNA): TGTGCCAGCAGCGGGCGGGACTTAATGAACTATGGCTACACCTTC.

This chain joins TRBV14 and TRBJ2-7; D remains unclear. The CDR3 is 16 residues long. Germline CDR1 SGHDN, CDR2 FVKESK. Trimming removed 5 bases at V and 2 bases at J, with 19 bases between. Here the CDR3 reads CASSDNGLRRPYEQYF. In nucleotides, the CDR3 is TGTGCCAGCAGCGATAACGGGTTGCGGAGACCCTACGAGCAGTACTTC.

The rearrangement links TRBV3-1 (or the pseudogene TRBV3-2) to TRBJ1-5; 12 positions agree with TRBD1. Looked up from germline, CDR1 is LGHDT and CDR2 is YNNKEL (reference sequence). Germline trimming cut 0 bases from V and 5 bases from J; bases unmatched to any gene: 11. This CDR3 has 19 residues. CDR3 in DNA: TGTGCCAGCAGCCAAGATCGGGACAGGGGGCGCTTGGTGGATCAGCCCCAGCATTTT. Translation gives CASSQDRDRGRLVDQPQHF.

The V call is TRBV7-9, the J call TRBJ2-1; D might be TRBD1 (5 bases). The germline gives CDR1 SEHNR, CDR2 FQNEAQ (reference sequence). The CDR3 consists of 16 residues. V lost 5 bases and J 4 bases, leaving 18 bases between the germline ends. CDR3 sequence: CASSPSMKGKYNEQFF. The CDR3 DNA is TGTGCCAGCAGCCCTAGTATGAAGGGGAAGTACAATGAGCAGTTCTTC.

The V and J genes are TRBV5-5 and TRBJ1-4; TRBD1 agrees at 7 bases. The CDR3 extends over 15 amino acids. V was clipped by 5 bases and J by 5 bases; unmatched bases: 9. Looked up from germline, CDR1 is SGHKS and CDR2 is YYEKEE (reference sequence). This CDR3 reads CASSSTGARNEKLFF. As DNA, the CDR3 is TGTGCCAGCAGTTCTACAGGGGCGAGGAATGAAAAACTGTTTTTT.

This clone has only one observation. This chain links TRBV7-2 with TRBJ2-7; no clear D. The V gene lost 5 bases and the J gene lost 3 bases, with 8 bases spanning the gap. The length of the CDR3 is 12 residues. Per germline, CDR1 SGHTA and CDR2 FQGNSA. In nucleotides, the CDR3 is TGTGCCAGCAGCCAGGACGGCTACGAGCAGTACTTC. This gives the protein CASSQDGYEQYF.

A single count supports this clone. The chain employs TRBV11-2 and TRBJ2-2, with D unresolved. V lost 0 bases, J lost 6 bases, and 8 bases lay in between. The CDR3 is 14 residues long. Germline CDR1 reads SGHAT; CDR2 reads FQNNGV. The CDR3 protein is CASSLDPAAGELFF. DNA of the CDR3: TGTGCCAGCAGCTTAGATCCTGCGGCCGGGGAGCTGTTTTTT.

CDR3 DNA sequence: TGTGCCAGCAGTCCCCGGATAGCGGGGGAGCAGTACTTC. Translating gives CASSPRIAGEQYF. V is TRBV28 and J is TRBJ2-7, with 8 bases that match TRBD2. J was trimmed by 7 bases and V by 5 bases; bases with no gene match: 7. The germline V gene encodes CDR1 MDHEN and CDR2 SYDVKM. The CDR3 is made up of 13 amino acids.

The genes are TRBV5-4 and TRBJ1-2; the match to TRBD1 covers 8 bases. Trimming removed 2 bases from V and 6 bases from J; junction bases left unmatched: 3. This CDR3 has 13 residues. CDR1 SGHNT and CDR2 YYREEE come from the germline V gene (reference sequence). The CDR3 region is CASSFSGGDGYTF. The CDR3 bases are TGTGCCAGCAGCTTCTCAGGGGGCGATGGCTACACCTTC.

The CDR3: CASSIPGTGSLRASVTDTQYF. The CDR3 coding sequence is TGCGCCAGCAGCATCCCCGGGACAGGGAGCCTCCGGGCTAGCGTGACAGATACGCAGTATTTT. The V call is TRBV5-1, the J call TRBJ2-3, with TRBD1 matching over 9 bases. With 4 bases clipped from V and 3 bases from J, the junction kept 24 bases outside the gene matches. Germline V gene sequence: CDR1 SGHRS, CDR2 YFSETQ. The CDR3 is 21 amino acids.

The CDR3, as DNA: TGTGCCAGCAGTTCTTTCGGGGAGCTGTTTTTT. It yields the protein CASSSFGELFF. The chain combines TRBV27 with TRBJ2-2; D unresolved. There are 11 residues in the CDR3. V shed 4 bases and J shed 7 bases, with 4 bases lying between them. CDR1 and CDR2 from the germline V gene are MNHEY and SMNVEV (reference sequence).

The chain has TRBV28 and TRBJ2-5; no firm D call. Germline V lookup: CDR1 MDHEN, CDR2 SYDVKM. V was shortened by 5 bases and J by 5 bases, with 15 bases between the two germline ends. The CDR3 consists of 14 residues. CDR3 DNA sequence: TGTGCCAGCAGTCCCCCTTCGACGGTGGAGACCCAGTACTTC. Residues: CASSPPSTVETQYF.